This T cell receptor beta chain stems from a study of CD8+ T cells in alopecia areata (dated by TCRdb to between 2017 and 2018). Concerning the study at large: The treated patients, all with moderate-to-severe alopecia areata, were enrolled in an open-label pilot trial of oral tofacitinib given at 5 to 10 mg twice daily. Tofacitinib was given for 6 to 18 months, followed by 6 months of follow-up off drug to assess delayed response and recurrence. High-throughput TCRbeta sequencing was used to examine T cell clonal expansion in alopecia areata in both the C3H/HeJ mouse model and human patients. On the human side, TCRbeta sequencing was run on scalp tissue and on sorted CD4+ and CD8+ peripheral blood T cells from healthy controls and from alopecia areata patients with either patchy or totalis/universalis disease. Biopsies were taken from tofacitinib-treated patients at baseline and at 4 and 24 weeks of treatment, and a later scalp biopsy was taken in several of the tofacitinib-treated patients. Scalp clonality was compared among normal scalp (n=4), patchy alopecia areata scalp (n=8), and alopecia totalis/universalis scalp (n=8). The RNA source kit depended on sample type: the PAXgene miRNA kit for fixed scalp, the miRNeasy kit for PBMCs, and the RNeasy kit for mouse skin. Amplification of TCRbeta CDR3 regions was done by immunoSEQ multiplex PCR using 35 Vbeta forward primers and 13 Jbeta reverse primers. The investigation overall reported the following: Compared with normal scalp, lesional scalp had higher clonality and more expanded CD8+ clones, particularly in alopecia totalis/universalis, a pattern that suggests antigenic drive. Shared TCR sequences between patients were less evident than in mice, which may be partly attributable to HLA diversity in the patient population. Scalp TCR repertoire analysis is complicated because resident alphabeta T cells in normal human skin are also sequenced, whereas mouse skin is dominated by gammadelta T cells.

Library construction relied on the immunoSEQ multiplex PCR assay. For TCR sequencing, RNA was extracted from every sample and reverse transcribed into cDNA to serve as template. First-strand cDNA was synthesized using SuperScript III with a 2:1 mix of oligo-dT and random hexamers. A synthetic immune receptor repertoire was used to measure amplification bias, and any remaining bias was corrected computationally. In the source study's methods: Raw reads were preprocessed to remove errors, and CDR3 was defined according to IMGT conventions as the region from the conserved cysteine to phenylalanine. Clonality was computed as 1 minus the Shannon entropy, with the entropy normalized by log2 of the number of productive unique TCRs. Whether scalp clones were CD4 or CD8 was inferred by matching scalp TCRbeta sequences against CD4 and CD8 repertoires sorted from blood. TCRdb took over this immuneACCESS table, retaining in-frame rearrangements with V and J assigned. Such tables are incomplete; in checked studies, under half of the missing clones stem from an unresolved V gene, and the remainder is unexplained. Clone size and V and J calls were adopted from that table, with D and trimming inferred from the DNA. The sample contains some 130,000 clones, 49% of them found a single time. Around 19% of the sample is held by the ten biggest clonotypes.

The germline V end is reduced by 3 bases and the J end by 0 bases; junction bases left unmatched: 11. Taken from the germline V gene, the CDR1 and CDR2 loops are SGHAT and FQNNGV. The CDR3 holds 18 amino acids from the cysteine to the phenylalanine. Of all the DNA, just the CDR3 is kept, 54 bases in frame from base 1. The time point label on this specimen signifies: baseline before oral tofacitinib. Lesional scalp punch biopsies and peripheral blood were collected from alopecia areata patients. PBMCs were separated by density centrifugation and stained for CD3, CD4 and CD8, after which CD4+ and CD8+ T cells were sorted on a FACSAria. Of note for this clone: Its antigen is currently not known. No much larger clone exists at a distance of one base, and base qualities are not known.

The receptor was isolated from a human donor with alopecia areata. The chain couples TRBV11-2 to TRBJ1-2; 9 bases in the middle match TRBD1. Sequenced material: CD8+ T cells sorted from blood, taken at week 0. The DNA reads TGTGCCAGCAGCTTGTACAGGGGGCCTGTGTTCTCTAACTATGGCTACACCTTC. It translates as CASSLYRGPVFSNYGYTF.